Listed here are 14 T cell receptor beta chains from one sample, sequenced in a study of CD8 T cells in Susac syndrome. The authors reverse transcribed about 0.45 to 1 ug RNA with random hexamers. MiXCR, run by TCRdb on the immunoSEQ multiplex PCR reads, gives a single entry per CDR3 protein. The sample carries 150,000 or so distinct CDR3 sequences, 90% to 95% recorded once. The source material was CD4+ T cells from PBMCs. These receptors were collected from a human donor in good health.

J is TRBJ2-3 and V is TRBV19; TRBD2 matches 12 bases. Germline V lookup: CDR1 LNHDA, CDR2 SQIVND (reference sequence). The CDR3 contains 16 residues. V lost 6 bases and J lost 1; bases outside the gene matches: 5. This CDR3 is CASSPLAGGRTDTQYF. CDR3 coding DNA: TGTGCCAGTAGCCCTCTAGCGGGGGGGCGCACAGATACGCAGTATTTT.

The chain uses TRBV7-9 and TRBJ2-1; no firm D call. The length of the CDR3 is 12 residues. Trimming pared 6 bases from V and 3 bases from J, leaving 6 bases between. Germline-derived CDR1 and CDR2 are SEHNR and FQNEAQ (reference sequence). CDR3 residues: CASRQNYNEQFF. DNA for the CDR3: TGTGCCAGCAGACAGAACTACAATGAGCAGTTCTTC.

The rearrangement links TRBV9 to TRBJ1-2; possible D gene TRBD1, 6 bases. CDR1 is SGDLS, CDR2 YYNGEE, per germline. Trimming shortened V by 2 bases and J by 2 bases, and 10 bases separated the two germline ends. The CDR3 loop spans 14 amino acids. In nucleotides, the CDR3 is TGTGCCAGCAGCGTTTTAACAGGGAACTATGGCTACACCTTC. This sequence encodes CASSVLTGNYGYTF.

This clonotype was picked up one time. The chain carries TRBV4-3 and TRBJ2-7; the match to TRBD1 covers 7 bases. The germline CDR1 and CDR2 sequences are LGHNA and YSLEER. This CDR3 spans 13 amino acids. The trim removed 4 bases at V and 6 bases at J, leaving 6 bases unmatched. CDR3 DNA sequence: TGCGCCAGCAGCCTAATACAGGGGTCCGAGCAGTACTTC. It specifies CASSLIQGSEQYF.

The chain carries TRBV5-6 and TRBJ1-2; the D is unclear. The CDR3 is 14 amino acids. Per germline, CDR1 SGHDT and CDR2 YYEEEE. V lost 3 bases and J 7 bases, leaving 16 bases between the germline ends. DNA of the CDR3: TGTGCCAGCAGCTGGCTTTATCCGAGGAGTGGCTACACCTTC. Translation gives CASSWLYPRSGYTF. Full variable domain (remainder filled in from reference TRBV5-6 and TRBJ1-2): DAGVTQSPTHLIKTRGQQVTLRCSPKSGHDTVSWYQQALGQGPQFIFQYYEEEERQRGNFPDRFSGHQFPNYSSELNVNALLLGDSALYLCASSWLYPRSGYTFGSGTRLTVV.

The chain's CDR3 is CASSSGGDQPQHF. CDR3 nucleotides: TGTGCCAGCAGCTCGGGGGGGGATCAGCCCCAGCATTTT. V and J are TRBV5-4 and TRBJ1-5; D might be TRBD1 (5 bases). CDR3 length equals 13 residues. Germline CDR1 SGHNT, CDR2 YYREEE (reference sequence). V shed 3 bases and J shed 5 bases, with 9 bases lying between them.

The CDR3, as DNA: TGCAGTGCTGAGAACAGGGCTGGAGAGACCCAGTACTTC. Its translation is CSAENRAGETQYF. The chain joins TRBV20-1 to TRBJ2-5; a possible D gene is TRBD1 (6 bases). CDR1 DFQATT and CDR2 SNEGSKA come from the germline V gene (reference sequence). CDR3 size: 13 residues. Between the trimmed V and J ends, which lost 5 bases and 4 bases, there was a span of 14 bases.

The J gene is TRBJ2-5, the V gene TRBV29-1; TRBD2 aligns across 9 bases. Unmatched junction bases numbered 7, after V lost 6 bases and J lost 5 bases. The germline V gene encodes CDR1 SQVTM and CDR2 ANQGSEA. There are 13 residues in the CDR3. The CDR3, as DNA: TGCAGCGTGGACTCTAGCGGGGCCGAGACCCAGTACTTC. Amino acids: CSVDSSGAETQYF.

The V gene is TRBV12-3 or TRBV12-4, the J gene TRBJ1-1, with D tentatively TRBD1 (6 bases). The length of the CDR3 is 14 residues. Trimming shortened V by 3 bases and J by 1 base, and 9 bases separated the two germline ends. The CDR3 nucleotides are TGTGCCAGCAGTTTTCAGGGGTCGAACACTGAAGCTTTCTTT. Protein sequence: CASSFQGSNTEAFF.

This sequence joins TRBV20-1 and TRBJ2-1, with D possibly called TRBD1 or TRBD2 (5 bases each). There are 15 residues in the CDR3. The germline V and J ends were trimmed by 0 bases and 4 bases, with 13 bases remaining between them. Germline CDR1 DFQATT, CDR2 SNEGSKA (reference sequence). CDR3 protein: CSAREGVLGYNEQFF. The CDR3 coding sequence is TGCAGTGCTAGAGAGGGGGTTTTAGGATACAATGAGCAGTTCTTC.

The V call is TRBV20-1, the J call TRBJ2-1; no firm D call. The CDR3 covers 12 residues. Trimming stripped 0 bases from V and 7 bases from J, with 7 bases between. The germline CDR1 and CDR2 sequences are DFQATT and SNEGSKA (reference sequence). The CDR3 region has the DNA TGCAGTGCTAGAGATAGTAGGAATGAGCAGTTCTTC. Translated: CSARDSRNEQFF.

The CDR3 loop is CASSVVAGSETQYF. Written as DNA, the CDR3 is TGTGCCAGCAGCGTAGTAGCGGGGTCAGAGACCCAGTACTTC. The chain recombines TRBV9 with TRBJ2-5, with 8 bases identical to TRBD2. The germline V gene encodes CDR1 SGDLS and CDR2 YYNGEE. This CDR3 spans 14 amino acids. Trimming at V came to 0 bases and at J to 4 bases, leaving 2 bases not matched to a gene.

CDR3 residues: CASSDSTWADTQYF. CDR3 in DNA: TGTGCCAGCAGCGATTCGACCTGGGCAGATACGCAGTATTTT. The gene calls are TRBV9 and TRBJ2-3, with unresolved D. Trimming cost V 3 bases and J 4 bases, with 12 bases left between them. The germline gives CDR1 SGDLS, CDR2 YYNGEE. The CDR3 runs to 14 residues.

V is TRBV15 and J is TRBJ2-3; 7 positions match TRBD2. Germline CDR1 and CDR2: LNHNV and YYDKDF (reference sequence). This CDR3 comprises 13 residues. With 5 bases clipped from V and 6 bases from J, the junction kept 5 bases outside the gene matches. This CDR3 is CATSRTRQDTQYF. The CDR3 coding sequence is TGTGCCACCAGCCGGACTAGACAGGATACGCAGTATTTT.